These 26 T cell receptor beta chains share one sample of origin, sequenced in a study of blood T cell repertoires in COVID-19. Using immunoSEQ multiplex PCR, the repertoire was profiled, and TCRdb retains in-frame clones only, with some absent. The sample has fewer than 450,000 clones; around 90% are singletons. Sequenced: PBMCs or T cells enriched from blood (not recorded which). These receptors all stem from a young woman who had recovered from COVID-19.

The chain uses TRBV5-3 and TRBJ2-7, with 8 bases aligning to TRBD2. TRBV5-3 falls under the ORF class, with uncertain function. This CDR3 is built from 16 residues. V lost 0 bases and J lost 3; bases outside the gene matches: 8. The CDR3 DNA sequence: TGTGCCAGAAGCTTGGGCGGCGGGGGGTTCGTCTACGAGCAGTACTTC. This codes for CARSLGGGGFVYEQYF.

The chain employs TRBV6-5 and TRBJ1-1, with D possibly TRBD1 on 5 matching bases. The CDR3 extends over 13 amino acids. V lost 6 bases and J 4 bases, leaving 12 bases between the germline ends. The germline CDR1 and CDR2 sequences are MNHEY and SVGAGI. CDR3 amino acids: CASRFAGGTEAFF. CDR3 nucleotide sequence: TGTGCCAGCAGGTTTGCCGGGGGCACTGAAGCTTTCTTT.

The V gene is TRBV9, the J gene TRBJ2-7, with 12 positions matching TRBD2. Germline V gene sequence: CDR1 SGDLS, CDR2 YYNGEE. Trimming removed 0 bases from V and 2 bases from J; junction bases left unmatched: 0. The CDR3 has 15 residues. The CDR3 loop reads CASSVGLAGAYEQYF. The CDR3, as DNA: TGTGCCAGCAGCGTAGGACTAGCGGGGGCCTACGAGCAGTACTTC.

The V and J genes are TRBV5-1 and TRBJ2-7; D ambiguous. Germline V gives CDR1 SGHRS, CDR2 YFSETQ. This CDR3 region has 15 residues. The V and J ends lost 4 bases and 1 base respectively, with 15 bases between them. The DNA of the CDR3 is TGCGCCAGCAGCCCACCGGGTTCCGTTTCCTACGAGCAGTACTTC. As protein: CASSPPGSVSYEQYF. The full variable domain, with the rest looked up from reference TRBV5-1 and TRBJ2-7, is KAGVTQTPRYLIKTRGQQVTLSCSPISGHRSVSWYQQTPGQGLQFLFEYFSETQRNKGNFPGRFSGRQFSNSRSEMNVSTLELGDSALYLCASSPPGSVSYEQYFGPGTRLTVT.

The rearrangement links TRBV6-2 or TRBV6-3 to TRBJ1-2; D perhaps matches TRBD1 (6 bases). The V and J ends lost 4 bases and 2 bases respectively, with 11 bases between them. Germline V lookup: CDR1 MNHEY, CDR2 SVGEGT. The CDR3 sequence is 14 residues long. CDR3 DNA sequence: TGTGCCAGCAGTTCCTACACAGGGAACTATGGCTACACCTTC. Translating gives CASSSYTGNYGYTF.

The rearrangement joins TRBV11-3 to TRBJ2-1; 8 bases align to TRBD2. The germline CDR1 and CDR2 sequences are SGHNT and YENEEA. The J segment lost 3 bases and the V segment lost 6 bases, leaving 4 bases of the junction unmatched. The CDR3 spans 14 residues. The CDR3 here is CASSSGEFYNEQFF. CDR3 nucleotide sequence: TGTGCCAGCAGTAGCGGGGAGTTCTACAATGAGCAGTTCTTC.

V and J are TRBV5-1 and TRBJ2-7; the match to TRBD2 covers 9 bases. There are 14 residues in the CDR3. CDR1 is SGHRS, CDR2 YFSETQ, per germline. V was clipped by 2 bases and J by 7 bases; unmatched bases: 7. The CDR3, as DNA: TGCGCCAGCAGCTTAACGGCGGGGGGGCGAGAGCAGTACTTC. Protein sequence: CASSLTAGGREQYF. The full variable domain, its missing parts supplied by reference TRBV5-1 and TRBJ2-7, is KAGVTQTPRYLIKTRGQQVTLSCSPISGHRSVSWYQQTPGQGLQFLFEYFSETQRNKGNFPGRFSGRQFSNSRSEMNVSTLELGDSALYLCASSLTAGGREQYFGPGTRLTVT.

This clone was seen a handful of times. The V and J genes are TRBV2 and TRBJ2-5, with D hard to call. V shed 7 bases and J shed 4 bases, with 19 bases lying between them. CDR1 is SNHLY and CDR2 is FYNNEI in the germline V gene. The CDR3 has 15 amino acids. The DNA for the CDR3 is TGTGCCAGCAATTATGGCAGGCGACGTTCAGAGACCCAGTACTTC. It encodes CASNYGRRRSETQYF.

The gene calls are TRBV9 and TRBJ1-1; tentative D call: TRBD1 (6 bases). Looked up from germline, CDR1 is SGDLS and CDR2 is YYNGEE. The CDR3 loop spans 15 amino acids. V lost 0 bases and J 4 bases, leaving 13 bases between the germline ends. The CDR3 DNA reads TGTGCCAGCAGCGTAGATGTGGGGGCCAGCACTGAAGCTTTCTTT. Encoded protein: CASSVDVGASTEAFF.

About this clone: The sample carries other DNA sequences with the same CDR3. The rearrangement links TRBV2 to TRBJ2-5, with TRBD1 matching over 7 bases. Germline-derived CDR1 and CDR2 are SNHLY and FYNNEI. The CDR3 loop spans 14 amino acids. V dropped 2 bases and J dropped 3; count of bases not matched to a gene: 3. Written as DNA, the CDR3 is TGTGCCAGCAGTGAATACAGGGGCGAAGAGACCCAGTACTTC. Translating gives CASSEYRGEETQYF.

The gene calls are TRBV7-6 and TRBJ2-3; D is possibly TRBD2 (6 bases). The CDR3 has 15 amino acids. The germline gives CDR1 SGHVS, CDR2 FNYEAQ. Trimming stripped 5 bases from V and 4 bases from J, with 16 bases between. CDR3 sequence (DNA): TGTGCCAGCAGCGAGGGAGGAGGCTTCCCAGATACGCAGTATTTT. Translating gives CASSEGGGFPDTQYF.

This sequence joins TRBV27 and TRBJ2-1; D unclear. The CDR3 length is 14 residues. In germline, CDR1 is MNHEY, CDR2 SMNVEV (reference sequence). Trimming removed 0 bases at V and 4 bases at J, with 7 bases between. The CDR3 coding sequence is TGTGCCAGCAGTTTATCGAACTCGTACAATGAGCAGTTCTTC. Amino acid sequence: CASSLSNSYNEQFF.

Turning to this clone: Other DNA sequences from this sample encode an identical CDR3 as well. The chain employs TRBV5-6 and TRBJ2-3; possibly TRBD2 for D (5 bases). CDR3 size: 13 residues. V lost 2 bases and J lost 1, with 5 bases in between. In germline, CDR1 is SGHDT, CDR2 YYEEEE. CDR3 nucleotides: TGTGCCAGCAGCTTTAGCGGCACAGATACGCAGTATTTT. Translating gives CASSFSGTDTQYF.

The chain employs TRBV19 and TRBJ2-7, with 8 bases matching TRBD1. Germline V gene sequence: CDR1 LNHDA, CDR2 SQIVND (reference sequence). CDR3 length equals 14 residues. V shed 7 bases, J shed 2 bases, and the junction held 7 bases outside the gene matches. CDR3 bases: TGTGCCAGTACCTCTAGGACAGGGCCCTACGAGCAGTACTTC. Its translation is CASTSRTGPYEQYF.

The chain combines TRBV2 with TRBJ2-2, with 12 bases lining up with TRBD2. CDR1 and CDR2 (germline): SNHLY, FYNNEI. The CDR3 loop spans 17 amino acids. The ends lost 6 bases at V and 4 bases at J; junction bases unmatched: 9. The CDR3 region is CASSPLAGGPATGELFF. DNA for the CDR3: TGTGCCAGCAGCCCTCTAGCGGGGGGGCCGGCCACCGGGGAGCTGTTTTTT.

J is TRBJ2-5 and V is TRBV2, with TRBD2 matching over 10 bases. This CDR3 comprises 15 residues. Germline values: CDR1 SNHLY, CDR2 FYNNEI. V gave up 6 bases and J gave up 5 bases; unmatched junction bases: 9. The CDR3 sequence: CASSLRAGGLETQYF. In DNA, the CDR3 is TGTGCCAGCAGCCTCCGAGCGGGGGGGCTTGAGACCCAGTACTTC. The whole variable domain, remainder taken from reference TRBV2 and TRBJ2-5, is EPEVTQTPSHQVTQMGQEVILRCVPISNHLYFYWYRQILGQKVEFLVSFYNNEISEKSEIFDDQFSVERPDGSNFTLKIRSTKLEDSAMYFCASSLRAGGLETQYFGPGTRLLVL.

The V gene is TRBV19, the J gene TRBJ1-6; D is undetermined. The CDR3 is made up of 14 amino acids. CDR1 and CDR2 from the germline V gene are LNHDA and SQIVND (reference sequence). V dropped 2 bases and J dropped 10 bases, with 12 bases sitting between them. The CDR3 DNA reads as TGTGCCAGTAGTATATCCGTGGCGGTCTCACCCCTCCACTTT. This translates into CASSISVAVSPLHF. The full variable domain, rest sourced from reference TRBV19 and TRBJ1-6, is DGGITQSPKYLFRKEGQNVTLSCEQNLNHDAMYWYRQDPGQGLRLIYYSQIVNDFQKGDIAEGYSVSREKKESFPLTVTSAQKNPTAFYLCASSISVAVSPLHFGNGTRLTVT.

The rearrangement links TRBV28 to TRBJ2-3, with TRBD1 as a possible D gene (5 bases). Germline CDR1 MDHEN, CDR2 SYDVKM. The CDR3 is 14 amino acids. V lost 2 bases, J lost 3 bases, and 9 bases lay in between. This CDR3 is CASSLPDKTDTQYF. CDR3 nucleotide sequence: TGTGCCAGCAGTTTACCGGACAAGACAGATACGCAGTATTTT.

This chain joins TRBV30 and TRBJ2-6; maybe TRBD1 (5 bases). The V end lost 2 bases, the J end lost 2 bases, and 13 bases lay between the germline ends. CDR1 and CDR2 from the germline V gene are GTSNPN and SVGIG (reference sequence). The CDR3 runs 16 residues. As DNA, the CDR3 is TGTGCCTGGAGTAGGGGTTGGAGTACTGGGGCCAACGTCCTGACTTTC. It specifies CAWSRGWSTGANVLTF.

This clone appeared a single time. V and J are TRBV28 and TRBJ2-3; TRBD2 matches 9 bases. Germline CDR1 and CDR2: MDHEN and SYDVKM. This CDR3 contains 17 residues. V was pared by 5 bases and J by 2 bases, with 11 bases of the junction left unmatched. CDR3 amino acids: CASSPAGGPSTTDTQYF. DNA of the CDR3: TGTGCCAGCAGTCCAGCGGGGGGCCCTTCTACCACAGATACGCAGTATTTT.

This chain connects TRBV30 to TRBJ1-2, with 8 bases matching TRBD1. The trim removed 5 bases at V and 5 bases at J, leaving 25 bases unmatched. Per the germline V gene, CDR1 is GTSNPN and CDR2 is SVGIG (reference sequence). The CDR3 is 19 residues long. CDR3 coding DNA: TGTGCCTGGCGCAGGGGGCCAGGGGGCAGAGAAGGGCTTCGGTATGGCTACACCTTC. It encodes CAWRRGPGGREGLRYGYTF.

This rearrangement joins TRBV2 to TRBJ1-3; D unclear. The CDR3 totals 18 residues. Germline-derived CDR1 and CDR2 are SNHLY and FYNNEI. Trimming removed 0 bases at V and 0 bases at J, with 15 bases between. In nucleotides, the CDR3 is TGTGCCAGCAGTGAAGCGTCGACGAGGGCCACCTCTGGAAACACCATATATTTT. As protein: CASSEASTRATSGNTIYF.

V is TRBV9 and J is TRBJ1-5; D unresolved. CDR1 is SGDLS and CDR2 is YYNGEE in the germline V gene. V lost 4 bases to trimming and J lost 2 bases, with 13 bases between them. CDR3 length: 15 residues. CDR3 residues: CASSPAVLGNQPQHF. CDR3 coding DNA: TGTGCCAGCAGCCCCGCGGTCTTGGGCAATCAGCCCCAGCATTTT.

The rearrangement links TRBV13 to TRBJ1-1; tentative D call: TRBD1 (6 bases). The CDR3 sequence is 15 residues long. Germline V gene lookup returns CDR1 PRHDT and CDR2 FYEKMQ (reference sequence). Trimming removed 4 bases at V and 5 bases at J, with 17 bases between. DNA of the CDR3: TGTGCCAGCAGCTCGGCGAGGGGGGGCGGAACTGAAGCTTTCTTT. Its protein is CASSSARGGGTEAFF.

The chain is built from TRBV11-3 and TRBJ2-1, with D uncertain. The CDR3 extends over 17 amino acids. V lost 0 bases, J lost 3 bases, and 15 bases lay in between. Germline V gives CDR1 SGHNT, CDR2 YENEEA. The CDR3 bases are TGTGCCAGCAGCTTAGATCTAGGCGTCAGCCACTACAATGAGCAGTTCTTC. This sequence encodes CASSLDLGVSHYNEQFF.

This chain links TRBV29-1 with TRBJ1-1; perhaps TRBD1 as D (6 bases). The ends were cut back, 7 bases at V and 6 bases at J, with 18 bases in the middle. Germline CDR1 reads SQVTM; CDR2 reads ANQGSEA. This CDR3 spans 13 amino acids. CDR3 nucleotide sequence: TGCAGCGCCCCACAGGGATTGAGCGCTGAAGCTTTCTTT. Residues: CSAPQGLSAEAFF.